These T cell receptor beta chains were read from a single sample in a study of blood T cell repertoires in COVID-19. Here immunoSEQ multiplex PCR was the method, and the copy in TCRdb shows in-frame clones only, minus some. The sample shows tens of thousands of clones, 86% of them seen only once. The sample comprised peripheral blood. Source of these receptors: a man aged 55-75 years with acute or convalescent COVID-19. The CDR3 runs from the conserved cysteine through the conserved F or W. The D gene is left open where the match is weak. Only part of the rows carry a size: once, few, many, or a class if the clone is expanded.

clone_size: -
d_call: TRBD1
j_call: TRBJ2-7
v_call: TRBV7-3
cdr3_nt: TGTGCCAGCAGCCCCCGCTCGGGACAGGGGGCGAGCGAGCAGTACTTC
cdr3_aa: CASSPRSGQGASEQYF

clone_size: once
d_call: -
j_call: TRBJ1-2
v_call: TRBV9
cdr3_nt: TGTGCCAGCAGCCCTGACACAGCCTATGGGGCCTATGGCTACACCTTC
cdr3_aa: CASSPDTAYGAYGYTF

clone_size: -
d_call: -
j_call: TRBJ1-3
v_call: TRBV6-7
cdr3_nt: TGTGCCACCGGTGGGGGGGGCCCTGGAAACACCATATATTTT
cdr3_aa: CATGGGGPGNTIYF

clone_size: -
d_call: TRBD2
j_call: TRBJ2-5
v_call: TRBV5-1
cdr3_nt: TGCGCCAGCAGCTCGGTAGCGGGAGACGAGACCCAGTACTTC
cdr3_aa: CASSSVAGDETQYF

clone_size: -
d_call: -
j_call: TRBJ2-7
v_call: TRBV21-1
cdr3_nt: TGTGCCAGCAGCAAAGCGACTCCCGGCGTGACAGGGAGTATGTACGAGCAGTACTTC
cdr3_aa: CASSKATPGVTGSMYEQYF

clone_size: -
d_call: TRBD2
j_call: TRBJ2-7
v_call: TRBV5-1
cdr3_nt: TGCGCCAGCAGCTTGGTCGCGGGAGGGCCTTCCGAGCAGTACTTC
cdr3_aa: CASSLVAGGPSEQYF

clone_size: once
d_call: -
j_call: TRBJ1-2
v_call: TRBV7-2
cdr3_nt: TGTGCCAGCAGCTTATCCGCAAGGCTGGGGCTGGACTATGGCTACACCTTC
cdr3_aa: CASSLSARLGLDYGYTF

clone_size: -
d_call: -
j_call: TRBJ2-7
v_call: TRBV28
cdr3_nt: TGTGCCAGCAGTTCACCCGGGAGCAGCTACGAGCAGTACTTC
cdr3_aa: CASSSPGSSYEQYF

clone_size: -
d_call: TRBD2
j_call: TRBJ2-5
v_call: TRBV11-2
cdr3_nt: TGTGCCAGCAGCTTAGTTAGCGGGGGGGCCCAAGAGACCCAGTACTTC
cdr3_aa: CASSLVSGGAQETQYF

clone_size: -
d_call: TRBD1
j_call: TRBJ2-7
v_call: TRBV12-3/TRBV12-4
cdr3_nt: TGTGCCAGCAGTTTGGATTCCGGGACAGGGTACTTC
cdr3_aa: CASSLDSGTGYF

clone_size: once
d_call: TRBD1
j_call: TRBJ1-2
v_call: TRBV5-4
cdr3_nt: TGTGCCAGCAGCCTGAACAGGGGCGGCAACTATGGCTACACCTTC
cdr3_aa: CASSLNRGGNYGYTF

clone_size: once
d_call: TRBD1
j_call: TRBJ1-2
v_call: TRBV30
cdr3_nt: TGTGCCTGGACCAGACAGGGCTTGGACTATGGCTACACCTTC
cdr3_aa: CAWTRQGLDYGYTF

clone_size: -
d_call: TRBD2
j_call: TRBJ2-3
v_call: TRBV7-6
cdr3_nt: TGTGCCAGCAGCCGCAGCGGGGGGGTCGATACGCAGTATTTT
cdr3_aa: CASSRSGGVDTQYF

clone_size: -
d_call: TRBD2
j_call: TRBJ2-3
v_call: TRBV11-3
cdr3_nt: TGTGCCAGCAGCTTAGGGCGGGGGAGTATGAATACGCAGTATTTT
cdr3_aa: CASSLGRGSMNTQYF

clone_size: -
d_call: -
j_call: TRBJ1-4
v_call: TRBV7-9
cdr3_nt: TGTGCCAGCAGCTTAGGCCGAACGGGGGTCGGGACTAATGAAAAACTGTTTTTT
cdr3_aa: CASSLGRTGVGTNEKLFF

clone_size: -
d_call: -
j_call: TRBJ1-1
v_call: TRBV18
cdr3_nt: TGTGCCAGCTCACTAAAAAACACACCACGGGACACTGAAGCTTTCTTT
cdr3_aa: CASSLKNTPRDTEAFF

clone_size: -
d_call: TRBD2
j_call: TRBJ2-4
v_call: TRBV6-6
cdr3_nt: TGTGCCAGCAGTCGTGGACTAGCGGGGGGTCCGGCCAAAAACATTCAGTACTTC
cdr3_aa: CASSRGLAGGPAKNIQYF

clone_size: -
d_call: -
j_call: TRBJ2-7
v_call: TRBV5-4
cdr3_nt: TGTGCCAGCAGTCATGCAGGAGGGGCCTACGAGCAGTACTTC
cdr3_aa: CASSHAGGAYEQYF

clone_size: -
d_call: TRBD2
j_call: TRBJ2-2
v_call: TRBV2
cdr3_nt: TGTGCCAGCAGTCCGACTAGCGGGGGTGCCGGGGAGCTGTTTTTT
cdr3_aa: CASSPTSGGAGELFF

clone_size: once
d_call: TRBD2
j_call: TRBJ2-5
v_call: TRBV6-6
cdr3_nt: TGTGCCAGCAGTTTTCTCGGGGGGTCCCAAGAGACCCAGTACTTC
cdr3_aa: CASSFLGGSQETQYF

clone_size: -
d_call: -
j_call: TRBJ2-5
v_call: TRBV11-2
cdr3_nt: TGTGCCAGCAGCCCTGGACAGCCCCAAGAGACCCAGTACTTC
cdr3_aa: CASSPGQPQETQYF

clone_size: -
d_call: -
j_call: TRBJ2-5
v_call: TRBV19
cdr3_nt: TGTGCCAGTAGTAGGACGGGACAAGAGACCCAGTACTTC
cdr3_aa: CASSRTGQETQYF